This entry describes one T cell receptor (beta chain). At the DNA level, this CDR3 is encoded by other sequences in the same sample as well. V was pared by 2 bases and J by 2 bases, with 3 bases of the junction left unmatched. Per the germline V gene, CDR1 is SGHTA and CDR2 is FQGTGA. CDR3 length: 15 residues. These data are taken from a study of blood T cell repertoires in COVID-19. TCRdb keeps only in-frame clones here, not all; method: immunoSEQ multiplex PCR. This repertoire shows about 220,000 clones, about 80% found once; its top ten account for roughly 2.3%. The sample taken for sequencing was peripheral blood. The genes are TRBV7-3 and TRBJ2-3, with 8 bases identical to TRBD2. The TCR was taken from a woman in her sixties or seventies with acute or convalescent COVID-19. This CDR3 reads CASSLAGGSTDTQYF. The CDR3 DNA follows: TGTGCCAGCAGCTTAGCGGGGGGATCCACAGATACGCAGTATTTT.